One and the same sample provided the 21 T cell receptor beta chains below, sequenced in a study of T-cell reconstitution after alpha-beta-depleted transplantation in children. The TCRbeta library was prepared with unique molecular identifiers. TCRdb processed the PCR reads anew with MiXCR; each CDR3 protein has one entry. The table shows a few hundred thousand distinct CDR3 sequences, with approximately 9.8% occurring only once. The specimen comprised PBMCs from the stem cell graft donor, sampled from the stem cell graft. All receptors come from a human donor who donated a stem cell graft to a child with SCID.

This clonotype was counted at least ten times. The rearrangement uses TRBV12-3 or TRBV12-4 and TRBJ2-3; D may match TRBD1 or TRBD2 (6 bases each). The CDR3 loop spans 15 amino acids. Trimming stripped 2 bases from V and 1 base from J, with 10 bases between. The CDR3 loop is CASSLRGQGTDTQYF. For the CDR3, the DNA is TGTGCCAGCAGTTTACGGGGGCAGGGCACAGATACGCAGTATTTT.

This clonotype came up many times. This chain joins TRBV5-1 and TRBJ2-3, with 8 bases fitting TRBD2. Trimming took 0 bases from V and 4 from J; bases not matched to a gene: 7. CDR1 and CDR2 from the germline V gene are SGHRS and YFSETQ. The CDR3 length is 16 residues. The DNA for the CDR3 is TGCGCCAGCAGCTTGGGACCGGGGGGGCGATCAGATACGCAGTATTTT. Translation: CASSLGPGGRSDTQYF.

At least ten counts were recorded for this clonotype. V and J are TRBV12-3 or TRBV12-4 and TRBJ1-5; perhaps TRBD1 as D (6 bases). Trimming removed 6 bases at V and 2 bases at J, with 14 bases between. This CDR3 spans 15 amino acids. The CDR3 here is CASRPTGGGNQPQHF. The CDR3 nucleotides read TGTGCCAGCAGACCGACAGGAGGGGGCAATCAGCCCCAGCATTTT.

About this clonotype: One end of the junction varies from germline; a read error may be responsible. The rearrangement links TRBV7-3 to TRBJ2-1; 15 bases map to TRBD2. Per germline, CDR1 SGHTA and CDR2 FQGTGA. The CDR3 runs 16 residues. CDR3 sequence: CAGSLTGLAGGNEQFF. The DNA of the CDR3 is TGTGCCGGCAGCTTAACTGGACTAGCGGGGGGGAATGAGCAGTTCTTC. Using reference TRBV7-3 and TRBJ2-1 for the parts outside the CDR3, the full variable domain is GAGVSQTPSNKVTEKGKYVELRCDPISGHTALYWYRQSLGQGPEFLIYFQGTGAADDSGLPNDRFFAVRPEGSVSTLKIQRTERGDSAVYLCAGSLTGLAGGNEQFFGPGTRLTVL.

This clonotype was recorded at least ten times. The V gene is TRBV30, the J gene TRBJ1-5, with D perhaps TRBD1 (6 bases). This CDR3 has 13 residues. Germline assignment: CDR1 GTSNPN and CDR2 SVGIG (reference sequence). V was cut by 0 bases and J by 9 bases, with 12 bases left in between. The CDR3 spells CAWSVQGFGPQHF. As DNA, the CDR3 is TGTGCCTGGAGTGTTCAGGGGTTCGGGCCCCAGCATTTT.

The V gene is TRBV7-9, the J gene TRBJ1-5; maybe TRBD1 (5 bases). Germline CDR1 is SEHNR and CDR2 is FQNEAQ (reference sequence). V was pared by 5 bases and J by 11 bases, with 13 bases between. The CDR3 is 12 amino acids. The CDR3 sequence: CASSPSGSAQHF. In DNA form, the CDR3 reads TGTGCCAGCAGCCCATCAGGGTCCGCCCAGCATTTT.

The V call is TRBV5-1, the J call TRBJ1-3; D gene ambiguous. CDR3 size: 15 residues. Germline CDR1 reads SGHRS; CDR2 reads YFSETQ. The V gene lost 3 bases and the J gene lost 0 bases, with 10 bases spanning the gap. Written as DNA, the CDR3 is TGCGCCAGCAGCTCTGACGGCTTCTCTGGAAACACCATATATTTT. It codes for CASSSDGFSGNTIYF.

The CDR3 protein is CASSYLSGYTF. The CDR3 DNA follows: TGCGCCAGCAGCTATCTAAGTGGCTACACCTTC. The chain recombines TRBV5-1 with TRBJ1-2; D is unclear. The CDR3 runs to 11 residues. V was pared by 3 bases and J by 7 bases, with 7 bases between. The germline V gene encodes CDR1 SGHRS and CDR2 YFSETQ. Full variable domain (outside the CDR3, taken from reference TRBV5-1 and TRBJ1-2): KAGVTQTPRYLIKTRGQQVTLSCSPISGHRSVSWYQQTPGQGLQFLFEYFSETQRNKGNFPGRFSGRQFSNSRSEMNVSTLELGDSALYLCASSYLSGYTFGSGTRLTVV.

This clonotype was seen repeatedly, ten times or more. The chain uses TRBV7-8 and TRBJ1-2; 8 bases align to TRBD1. CDR1 SGHVS and CDR2 FQNEAQ come from the germline V gene. Unmatched junction bases numbered 8, after V lost 0 bases and J lost 2 bases. This CDR3 region has 17 residues. CDR3 DNA sequence: TGTGCCAGCAGCTTAGCGATGAGGCAGGGGGCGAACTATGGCTACACCTTC. Protein: CASSLAMRQGANYGYTF.

This clonotype was picked up many times. The rearrangement links TRBV6-5 to TRBJ1-2; D is perhaps TRBD1 (5 bases). From germline, CDR1 is MNHEY and CDR2 SVGAGI. This CDR3 spans 17 amino acids. The V and J ends lost 6 bases and 3 bases respectively, with 23 bases between them. CDR3: CASSHSGGRREDYGYTF. In nucleotides, the CDR3 is TGTGCCAGCAGCCACTCGGGGGGTAGGCGGGAAGACTATGGCTACACCTTC.

The rearrangement joins TRBV4-3 to TRBJ2-2; D remains unclear. Germline CDR1 reads LGHNA; CDR2 reads YSLEER. This CDR3 comprises 14 residues. V lost 0 bases, J lost 8 bases, and 10 bases lay in between. The CDR3 reads CASSQDHRPGELFF. The DNA of the CDR3 is TGCGCCAGCAGCCAAGATCATCGGCCAGGGGAGCTGTTTTTT.

This clonotype was observed many times. The gene calls are TRBV29-1 and TRBJ2-1; 15 nucleotides match TRBD2. This CDR3 comprises 14 residues. Losses at the gene ends were 8 bases for V and 7 bases for J; bases not matched to a gene: 6. Germline values: CDR1 SQVTM, CDR2 ANQGSEA. The CDR3 reads CSFPGTSGGNEQFF. The CDR3 nucleotides are TGCAGCTTCCCCGGGACTAGCGGGGGGAATGAGCAGTTCTTC.

This clonotype has ten or more counts. This chain joins TRBV5-1 and TRBJ1-3; D not certain. This CDR3 has 15 amino acids. The germline V and J ends were trimmed by 5 bases and 2 bases, with 14 bases remaining between them. Germline lookup yields CDR1 SGHRS and CDR2 YFSETQ. The CDR3: CASSFDHTPGNTIYF. The DNA for the CDR3 is TGCGCCAGCAGTTTTGACCACACTCCTGGAAACACCATATATTTT.

This clonotype was seen at least ten times. V and J are TRBV5-5 and TRBJ2-3; 7 nucleotides match TRBD1. The V segment lost 0 bases and the J segment 4 bases; nucleotides outside the gene matches: 2. Germline values: CDR1 SGHKS, CDR2 YYEKEE (reference sequence). The CDR3 is 14 residues long. The CDR3: CASSLEGGADTQYF. CDR3 DNA sequence: TGTGCCAGCAGCTTGGAAGGGGGCGCAGATACGCAGTATTTT.

This clonotype was seen ten or more times. V is TRBV5-1 and J is TRBJ1-1, with 10 bases that match TRBD1. Germline CDR1 SGHRS, CDR2 YFSETQ. CDR3 length: 17 amino acids. Trimming cost V 5 bases and J 3 bases; bases outside gene matches: 13. The CDR3 DNA reads TGCGCCAGCAGATTTCCGGGACAGGGGAGTCGAGACACTGAAGCTTTCTTT. Its protein product is CASRFPGQGSRDTEAFF.

This clonotype showed up many times. This chain joins TRBV10-3 and TRBJ2-3, with 10 bases lining up with TRBD1. The CDR3 totals 15 residues. The V segment lost 4 bases and the J segment 2 bases; nucleotides outside the gene matches: 3. From germline, CDR1 is ENHRY and CDR2 SYGVKD. As DNA, the CDR3 is TGTGCCATCAGTGGGACAGGGGGATCCACAGATACGCAGTATTTT. Protein product: CAISGTGGSTDTQYF.

There are many counts of this clonotype. The rearrangement uses TRBV20-1 and TRBJ1-3, with a possible D match to TRBD1 (5 bases). This CDR3 comprises 13 residues. The V end lost 1 base, the J end lost 10 bases, and 14 bases lay between the germline ends. Germline V gene lookup returns CDR1 DFQATT and CDR2 SNEGSKA (reference sequence). The CDR3: CSARAGQGRTIYF. As DNA, the CDR3 is TGCAGTGCTAGAGCGGGGCAGGGAAGGACCATATATTTT.

Many counts were recorded for this clonotype. The DNA for the CDR3 is TGTGCCAGCAGCTTGGAGGCACAGGGGGAAAAACTGTTTTTT. Translating gives CASSLEAQGEKLFF. V is TRBV5-4 and J is TRBJ1-4; 7 bases fit TRBD1. The germline V gene has CDR1 SGHNT and CDR2 YYREEE (reference sequence). The CDR3 covers 14 residues. Trimming took 0 bases from V and 8 from J; bases not matched to a gene: 4.

The V gene is TRBV7-2, the J gene TRBJ2-5; D gene uncertain. V dropped 1 base and J dropped 5 bases, with 17 bases sitting between them. Germline CDR1 SGHTA, CDR2 FQGNSA. This CDR3 is 16 amino acids long. The CDR3 loop is CASSLGGSQGRETQYF. The CDR3 DNA reads TGTGCCAGCAGCTTAGGGGGATCACAAGGCAGGGAGACCCAGTACTTC.

The chain employs TRBV20-1 and TRBJ1-2, with TRBD1 as a possible D gene (5 bases). This CDR3 spans 17 amino acids. Germline CDR1 reads DFQATT; CDR2 reads SNEGSKA (reference sequence). Trimming cost V 6 bases and J 3 bases, with 26 bases left between them. CDR3 in DNA: TGCAGTGCCGTTGACCGGACGGGGGTAGAAGGGGACTATGGCTACACCTTC. Translating it yields CSAVDRTGVEGDYGYTF.

This clonotype was recorded at least ten times. The gene calls are TRBV7-2 and TRBJ1-3; 7 bases are shared with TRBD1. The germline V gene has CDR1 SGHTA and CDR2 FQGNSA. The length of the CDR3 is 15 residues. V lost 5 bases and J lost 4; bases outside the gene matches: 8. The CDR3 sequence is CASSTRTGTGNTIYF. For the CDR3, the DNA is TGTGCCAGCAGCACACGGACAGGCACAGGAAACACCATATATTTT. The entire variable domain, with the rest obtained from reference TRBV7-2 and TRBJ1-3, is as follows: GAGVSQSPSNKVTEKGKDVELRCDPISGHTALYWYRQSLGQGLEFLIYFQGNSAPDKSGLPSDRFSAERTGGSVSTLTIQRTQQEDSAVYLCASSTRTGTGNTIYFGEGSWLTVV.